This TCR beta chain was captured in a study of T cell repertoires in aging, cancer and after chemotherapy. Study details: Donor ages fell into six groups from 30 or younger up to 70 or older. Over several months to years, re-sampled healthy donor repertoires clearly shared clones.

The germline CDR1 and CDR2 sequences are MNHEY and SMNVEV (reference sequence). CDR3 size: 15 residues. The germline V and J ends were trimmed by 6 bases and 0 bases, with 12 bases remaining between them. A mixed TRB-A/B primer pool amplified rearranged TRB by multiplex touch-down PCR. TCRdb re-called the multiplex PCR reads through MiXCR, storing one row per CDR3 protein. The sample includes roughly 9,900 distinct CDR3 sequences, over 30% of them seen just once. There are a few counts of this clonotype. Peripheral blood genomic DNA, not sorted cells or RNA, was the template. The clonotype originates from a human donor in good health. Source material: blood. The rearrangement uses TRBV27 and TRBJ2-1, with D uncertain. CDR3 loop: CASSPAHSSYNEQFF. The CDR3 bases are TGTGCCAGCAGCCCAGCCCATAGCTCCTACAATGAGCAGTTCTTC.